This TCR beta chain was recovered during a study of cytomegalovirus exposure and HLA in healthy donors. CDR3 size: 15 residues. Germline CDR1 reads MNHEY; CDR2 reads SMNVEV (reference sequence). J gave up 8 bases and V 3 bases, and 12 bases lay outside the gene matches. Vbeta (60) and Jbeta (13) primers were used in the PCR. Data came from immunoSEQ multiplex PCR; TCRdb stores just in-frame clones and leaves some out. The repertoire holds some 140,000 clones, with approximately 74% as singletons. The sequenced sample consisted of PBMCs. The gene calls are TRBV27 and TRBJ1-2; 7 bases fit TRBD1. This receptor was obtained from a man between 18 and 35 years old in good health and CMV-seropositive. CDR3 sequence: CASSLNPDRIYGYTF. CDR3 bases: TGTGCCAGCAGTTTGAATCCGGACAGGATTTACGGCTACACCTTC.